This T cell receptor (beta chain) was identified during a study of T cell responses to AZD1222 COVID-19 vaccine. Whole-study results and caveats: The study found Spike-specific TCR breadth and depth rose after two AZD1222 doses. Seropositive status at baseline applied to only a handful of AZD1222 recipients. White British ancestry dominated among donors, who included more females, and clonal diversity was possibly underestimated.

This clone was seen once. Its specificity is not known. From germline, CDR1 is SGHNT and CDR2 YYREEE (reference sequence). The CDR3 covers 17 residues. V trimming: 5 bases; J trimming: 1 base; junction bases outside the gene matches: 7. Here immunoSEQ multiplex PCR was the method, and the copy in TCRdb shows in-frame clones only, minus some. This table has some 110,000 clones, approximately 84% appearing once. The source is an adult in good health. The sample was peripheral blood, taken on day 0 of AZD1222 vaccination. The chain has TRBV5-4 and TRBJ2-5; 14 bases agree with TRBD2. The CDR3 coding sequence is TGTGCCAGCAGGGTCAATGGACTAGCGGGAGGCCAAGAGACCCAGTACTTC. Amino acid sequence: CASRVNGLAGGQETQYF.